Shown below are 18 T cell receptor beta chains from a single sample sequenced in a study of OX40 agonist ivuxolimab in advanced cancers. Profiling relied on immunoSEQ multiplex PCR, and the TCRdb table lists in-frame clones only, not all of them. The repertoire holds roughly 80,000 clones, with approximately 83% as singletons. The sample in question was CD4+ or CD8+ T cells sorted from blood, obtained in a trial of the OX40 agonist ivuxolimab. These TCRs come from an adult with an advanced solid tumor such as melanoma, head and neck, liver or kidney cancer.

This sequence joins TRBV11-1 and TRBJ1-1; D call uncertain. Germline loops: CDR1 SGHAT, CDR2 FQDESV (reference sequence). Trimming stripped 4 bases from V and 0 bases from J, with 15 bases between. The CDR3 covers 16 residues. The CDR3, as DNA: TGTGCCAGCAGCTCAAATAACTTAGTTATGAACACTGAAGCTTTCTTT. Translated: CASSSNNLVMNTEAFF.

This chain connects TRBV2 to TRBJ1-6; D remains ambiguous. CDR3 length: 15 residues. Germline CDR1 reads SNHLY; CDR2 reads FYNNEI. Deletions cut 3 bases from V and 5 bases from J, with 11 bases between. The CDR3: CASSDRNTNNSPLHF. CDR3 coding DNA: TGTGCCAGCAGTGACAGAAACACAAATAATTCACCCCTCCACTTT.

This chain uses TRBV29-1 with TRBJ2-4; TRBD1 is a possible D gene (5 bases). The CDR3 is made up of 14 amino acids. The V gene lost 4 bases and the J gene lost 2 bases, with 12 bases spanning the gap. CDR1 and CDR2 from the germline V gene are SQVTM and ANQGSEA. The CDR3 nucleotides are TGCAGCGTTGCAGCAGGGCGATCCAAAAACATTCAGTACTTC. It encodes CSVAAGRSKNIQYF.

The gene calls are TRBV5-1 and TRBJ2-4, with D unclear. Trimming stripped 0 bases from V and 0 bases from J, with 4 bases between. The CDR3 has 14 amino acids. Per germline, CDR1 SGHRS and CDR2 YFSETQ. CDR3 loop: CASSLDLAKNIQYF. Written as DNA, the CDR3 is TGCGCCAGCAGCTTGGACTTAGCCAAAAACATTCAGTACTTC.

This chain uses TRBV6-5 with TRBJ1-5, with 7 bases fitting TRBD1. This CDR3 is built from 15 residues. V lost 0 bases and J lost 7; bases outside the gene matches: 6. CDR1 is MNHEY and CDR2 is SVGAGI in the germline V gene. The DNA of the CDR3 is TGTGCCAGCAGTTACTCGAGACAGGGCGACCAGCCCCAGCATTTT. It codes for CASSYSRQGDQPQHF.

V and J are TRBV4-2 and TRBJ2-1, with 9 bases that match TRBD2. Per the germline V gene, CDR1 is LGHNA and CDR2 is YNFKEQ. Trimming cost V 1 base and J 5 bases; bases outside gene matches: 6. The CDR3 length is 16 residues. CDR3 sequence (DNA): TGTGCCAGCAGCCAAGTCTCGGCGGGAGGGCACAATGAGCAGTTCTTC. Protein sequence: CASSQVSAGGHNEQFF.

The chain is built from TRBV5-4 and TRBJ2-5, with D possibly TRBD1 on 6 matching bases. The CDR3 covers 14 residues. V was trimmed by 1 base and J by 6 bases, leaving 13 bases between them. Per germline, CDR1 SGHNT and CDR2 YYREEE (reference sequence). In DNA, the CDR3 is TGTGCCAGCAGCTTGCCGGGCAGGGGAAAGACCCAGTACTTC. Protein sequence: CASSLPGRGKTQYF.

This clone has just one count. The genes are TRBV4-1 and TRBJ2-2; 10 bases agree with TRBD1. The CDR3 is made up of 16 amino acids. Germline CDR1 MGHRA, CDR2 YSYEKL. The trim removed 3 bases at V and 7 bases at J, leaving 8 bases unmatched. The CDR3 coding sequence is TGCGCCAGCAGCCAGCCCGACAGGGGGCGAGGCGGGGAGCTGTTTTTT. Its translation is CASSQPDRGRGGELFF.

J is TRBJ1-5 and V is TRBV6-6; 8 bases are a match to TRBD1. The CDR3 loop spans 16 amino acids. Germline CDR1 and CDR2: MNHNY and SVGAGI (reference sequence). The trim removed 6 bases at V and 7 bases at J, leaving 14 bases unmatched. This CDR3 is CASSLGQGSFPQPQHF. CDR3 bases: TGTGCCAGCAGCCTCGGACAGGGAAGCTTCCCACAGCCCCAGCATTTT.

The rearrangement uses TRBV29-1 and TRBJ2-1, with D uncertain. The CDR3 contains 15 residues. Trimming cost V 6 bases and J 8 bases, with 23 bases left between them. Germline assignment: CDR1 SQVTM and CDR2 ANQGSEA. The CDR3 nucleotides are TGCAGCGTCTCTAATACCCAGCGACCTCGATATGAGCAGTTCTTC. Its translation is CSVSNTQRPRYEQFF.

The chain links TRBV20-1 to TRBJ1-1; no clear D gene. Germline V CDR1 and CDR2: DFQATT, SNEGSKA (reference sequence). There are 11 residues in the CDR3. V lost 5 bases, J lost 2 bases, and 6 bases lay in between. The CDR3 loop is CSAPENTEAFF. The CDR3 DNA is TGCAGTGCTCCAGAAAACACTGAAGCTTTCTTT.

The chain uses TRBV4-1 and TRBJ2-5; 7 nucleotides line up with TRBD2. The V segment lost 4 bases and the J segment 4 bases; nucleotides outside the gene matches: 3. The CDR3 is made up of 13 amino acids. CDR1 is MGHRA and CDR2 is YSYEKL in the germline V gene. The CDR3 sequence is CASSRGGGETQYF. DNA for the CDR3: TGCGCCAGCAGCCGCGGCGGGGGAGAGACCCAGTACTTC.

V is TRBV4-3 and J is TRBJ2-7; D gene ambiguous. The CDR3 covers 13 residues. V was shortened by 4 bases and J by 6 bases, with 13 bases between the two germline ends. From germline, CDR1 is LGHNA and CDR2 YSLEER. The CDR3 loop reads CASSRIAATEQYF. CDR3 DNA sequence: TGCGCCAGCAGCCGAATTGCCGCAACCGAGCAGTACTTC.

This clone was seen only a few times. J is TRBJ1-1 and V is TRBV7-3; D call uncertain. Trimming pared 5 bases from V and 2 bases from J, leaving 15 bases between. CDR1 SGHTA and CDR2 FQGTGA come from the germline V gene. This CDR3 has 15 residues. CDR3 residues: CASSARRTDNTEAFF. Here the CDR3 DNA reads TGTGCCAGCAGCGCCAGACGCACAGATAACACTGAAGCTTTCTTT.

On this clone itself: Distinct nucleotide sequences in the sample also encode this CDR3. The rearrangement links TRBV11-1 to TRBJ2-3, with D unresolved. Germline V CDR1 and CDR2: SGHAT, FQDESV (reference sequence). Trimming left V 2 bases short and J 6 bases short, with 3 bases between. CDR3 length: 11 amino acids. The CDR3 region has the DNA TGTGCCAGCAGCTTAAAGGATACGCAGTATTTT. It specifies CASSLKDTQYF. The whole variable domain, remainder taken from reference TRBV11-1 and TRBJ2-3, is EAEVAQSPRYKITEKSQAVAFWCDPISGHATLYWYRQILGQGPELLVQFQDESVVDDSQLPKDRFSAERLKGVDSTLKIQPAELGDSAMYLCASSLKDTQYFGPGTRLTVL.

The chain couples TRBV7-2 to TRBJ1-1; D remains unclear. Germline V gives CDR1 SGHTA, CDR2 FQGNSA. The CDR3 runs 14 residues. V shed 1 base and J shed 1 base, with 7 bases lying between them. CDR3 DNA: TGTGCCAGCAGCTTAGGTCCAGGGAACACTGAAGCTTTCTTT. Amino acids: CASSLGPGNTEAFF.

This clone has only one observation. The V and J genes are TRBV4-2 and TRBJ2-7; 8 bases map to TRBD2. Germline loops: CDR1 LGHNA, CDR2 YNFKEQ. The CDR3 totals 16 residues. Trimming took 4 bases from V and 3 from J; bases not matched to a gene: 11. CDR3 amino acids: CASSLEASGSLYEQYF. The CDR3 DNA reads as TGTGCCAGCAGCCTGGAGGCTAGCGGGTCTCTCTACGAGCAGTACTTC.

The rearrangement links TRBV5-6 to TRBJ1-4, with no clear D. Trimming pared 1 base from V and 5 bases from J, leaving 9 bases between. This CDR3 contains 14 residues. The germline gives CDR1 SGHDT, CDR2 YYEEEE. The CDR3 loop reads CASSLTFGNEKLFF. The CDR3 DNA reads as TGTGCCAGCAGCTTGACTTTTGGGAATGAAAAACTGTTTTTT.